This passage covers 16 T cell receptor beta chains from one sample sequenced in a study of T-cell memory formation after mild COVID-19. One entry per CDR3 protein results from TCRdb running MiXCR on the 5' RACE reads. The sample has 400,000 to 500,000 distinct CDR3 sequences; 15% to 20% are singletons. Sequenced input: PBMCs or a T cell subset sorted from them (not recorded which). The receptor source for this set is an adult woman who had mild COVID-19 (a few samples of this study predate the infection). Cell type and time point are not known.

The chain has TRBV29-1 and TRBJ2-3; weak D call: TRBD2 (6 bases). V lost 7 bases to trimming and J lost 2 bases, with 22 bases between them. This CDR3 has 16 amino acids. The germline V gene has CDR1 SQVTM and CDR2 ANQGSEA. The CDR3 DNA is TGCAGCGCCTGCGGGGCGCGAGACTACATCACAGATACGCAGTATTTT. As protein: CSACGARDYITDTQYF.

CDR3 bases: TGTGCCAGCAGCTTAGGTAACGCCTATGGCTACACCTTC. This encodes CASSLGNAYGYTF. V is TRBV7-9 and J is TRBJ1-2; D is ambiguous. This CDR3 contains 13 residues. CDR1 is SEHNR, CDR2 FQNEAQ, per germline (reference sequence). Between the trimmed V and J ends, which lost 1 base and 4 bases, there was a span of 7 bases.

This clonotype has a handful of counts. The chain carries TRBV4-1 and TRBJ2-5; 15 bases line up with TRBD2. The CDR3 is 16 amino acids. Germline CDR1 is MGHRA and CDR2 is YSYEKL. The ends lost 3 bases at V and 5 bases at J; junction bases unmatched: 4. The CDR3 coding sequence is TGCGCCAGCAGCCAGGGACTAGCGGGGGGATGGGAGACCCAGTACTTC. It translates to CASSQGLAGGWETQYF.

About this clonotype: The junction does not match germline at one end; this may be a read error. V is TRBV4-3 and J is TRBJ2-1; 9 bases line up with TRBD2. The length of the CDR3 is 18 residues. Germline-derived CDR1 and CDR2 are LGHNA and YSLEER. Written as DNA, the CDR3 is TGCGCCAGCAGGCAAGATGTTATAGCGGGAGAGCTCCACAATGAGCAGTTCTTC. It codes for CASRQDVIAGELHNEQFF.

This clonotype occurred a few times. The genes are TRBV24-1 and TRBJ2-1; perhaps D is TRBD1 or TRBD2 (6 bases each). CDR3 length equals 18 residues. Germline assignment: CDR1 KGHDR and CDR2 SFDVKD. Trimming left V 0 bases short and J 4 bases short, with 18 bases between. CDR3 bases: TGTGCCACCAGTGATTTGGTGGGGGGCGGCTCTAATTACAATGAGCAGTTCTTC. Residues: CATSDLVGGGSNYNEQFF.

Only a few counts were recorded for this clonotype. This rearrangement joins TRBV20-1 to TRBJ1-5, with TRBD1 identical over 10 bases. Germline CDR1 reads DFQATT; CDR2 reads SNEGSKA (reference sequence). With 5 bases clipped from V and 2 bases from J, the junction kept 6 bases outside the gene matches. The CDR3 extends over 15 amino acids. CDR3 region: CSAEAGTGGNQPQHF. The CDR3, as DNA: TGCAGTGCTGAAGCCGGGACAGGGGGCAATCAGCCCCAGCATTTT.

This clonotype has only a few counts. The chain joins TRBV20-1 to TRBJ1-1; TRBD1 matches at 9 bases. This CDR3 is 13 amino acids long. Per germline, CDR1 DFQATT and CDR2 SNEGSKA (reference sequence). V shed 6 bases and J 2 bases; nucleotides not matched to a gene: 4. Here the CDR3 DNA reads TGCAGTGCGGGGACAGGGCTTAACACTGAAGCTTTCTTT. It codes for CSAGTGLNTEAFF.

V gene TRBV12-3 or TRBV12-4 combines with J gene TRBJ2-2; the D gene is possibly TRBD1 (6 bases). The V and J ends lost 5 bases and 5 bases respectively, with 15 bases between them. This CDR3 is built from 15 residues. The CDR3 loop reads CASSQEYRVTGELFF. The CDR3 coding sequence is TGTGCCAGCAGTCAGGAATACAGGGTGACCGGGGAGCTGTTTTTT.

The CDR3 loop reads CAWESGQGTGELFF. The DNA of the CDR3 is TGTGCCTGGGAATCGGGACAGGGGACCGGGGAGCTGTTTTTT. The rearrangement links TRBV30 to TRBJ2-2; TRBD1 aligns across 10 bases. V shed 5 bases and J 5 bases; nucleotides not matched to a gene: 5. Germline loops: CDR1 GTSNPN, CDR2 SVGIG (reference sequence). The CDR3 is 14 amino acids.

The chain uses TRBV19 and TRBJ2-2; the D call may be TRBD1 or TRBD2 (5 bases each). The V and J ends lost 3 bases and 3 bases respectively, with 8 bases between them. CDR3 length: 14 amino acids. From germline, CDR1 is LNHDA and CDR2 SQIVND (reference sequence). CDR3 sequence: CASSIRDHTGELFF. CDR3 in DNA: TGTGCCAGTAGTATCCGGGACCACACCGGGGAGCTGTTTTTT. Complete variable domain (other parts from reference TRBV19 and TRBJ2-2): DGGITQSPKYLFRKEGQNVTLSCEQNLNHDAMYWYRQDPGQGLRLIYYSQIVNDFQKGDIAEGYSVSREKKESFPLTVTSAQKNPTAFYLCASSIRDHTGELFFGEGSRLTVL.

The chain links TRBV5-5 to TRBJ2-4; no clear D. The CDR3 is made up of 14 amino acids. V shed 0 bases and J shed 7 bases, with 11 bases lying between them. The V gene's germline CDR1 is SGHKS and CDR2 YYEKEE (reference sequence). The CDR3 region has the DNA TGTGCCAGCAGCTTGGGGTGGGGTCTCAACATTCAGTACTTC. The encoded protein is CASSLGWGLNIQYF.

The genes are TRBV20-1 and TRBJ2-7, with 10 bases aligning to TRBD2. CDR1 is DFQATT, CDR2 SNEGSKA, per germline (reference sequence). The CDR3 is 14 amino acids. V was clipped by 3 bases and J by 3 bases; unmatched bases: 5. CDR3 protein: CSASPASGGYEQYF. CDR3 bases: TGCAGTGCTAGTCCGGCTAGCGGGGGCTACGAGCAGTACTTC.

V usage is TRBV12-3 or TRBV12-4 and J usage is TRBJ2-3; tentative D call: TRBD1 (6 bases). Trimming shortened V by 3 bases and J by 3 bases, and 19 bases separated the two germline ends. The CDR3 loop spans 17 amino acids. This CDR3 reads CASSFIAFGQKTDTQYF. The CDR3 coding sequence is TGTGCCAGCAGTTTTATTGCTTTTGGACAGAAGACAGATACGCAGTATTTT.

This clonotype was seen a handful of times. This chain uses TRBV6-2 or TRBV6-3 with TRBJ2-7; perhaps TRBD2 as D (6 bases). CDR1 is MNHEY and CDR2 is SVGEGT in the germline V gene. V lost 4 bases and J 4 bases, leaving 14 bases between the germline ends. This CDR3 is 14 amino acids long. The CDR3, as DNA: TGTGCCAGCAGTTTCAAGCGGGCTCTTTACGAGCAGTACTTC. It specifies CASSFKRALYEQYF.

The chain recombines TRBV29-1 with TRBJ1-1, with TRBD1 matching over 10 bases. The CDR3 runs to 16 residues. Germline values: CDR1 SQVTM, CDR2 ANQGSEA. Unmatched junction bases numbered 12, after V lost 7 bases and J lost 1 base. CDR3 protein: CSARQGAAGPNTEAFF. The CDR3 DNA reads as TGCAGCGCGAGACAGGGGGCGGCAGGCCCGAACACTGAAGCTTTCTTT.

The CDR3 here is CSATTGGQPQHF. The CDR3, as DNA: TGCAGTGCTACGACAGGGGGTCAGCCCCAGCATTTT. The gene calls are TRBV20-1 and TRBJ1-5; 9 bases fit TRBD1. The CDR3 contains 12 residues. V was clipped by 4 bases and J by 6 bases; unmatched bases: 1. Germline V lookup: CDR1 DFQATT, CDR2 SNEGSKA (reference sequence).